These 20 T cell receptor beta chains share one sample of origin, sequenced in a study of STAT5B mutations in CD4+ large granular lymphocyte leukemia. TCRdb's copy holds only in-frame clones and misses some; the assay was immunoSEQ multiplex PCR. The sample carries under 35,000 clones, approximately 72% recorded once. Sequencing input: CD4+ T cells from blood buffy coats. These receptors came from a human donor in good health.

The J gene is TRBJ1-2, the V gene TRBV7-9, with 9 nucleotides matching TRBD1. CDR1 is SEHNR and CDR2 is FQNEAQ in the germline V gene (reference sequence). The CDR3 loop spans 15 amino acids. With V trimmed by 5 bases and J by 3 bases, 7 bases remained unmatched. In nucleotides, the CDR3 is TGTGCCAGCAGCCTAAACAGGGGGCTTGACTATGGCTACACCTTC. Protein sequence: CASSLNRGLDYGYTF.

The V call is TRBV18, the J call TRBJ1-5, with 7 bases aligning to TRBD1. Germline V lookup: CDR1 KGHSH, CDR2 LQKENI. This CDR3 comprises 16 residues. V was clipped by 2 bases and J by 4 bases; unmatched bases: 8. CDR3 amino acids: CASSPNRGDVNQPQHF. The CDR3 bases are TGTGCCAGCTCACCAAACAGGGGAGACGTGAATCAGCCCCAGCATTTT.

The V gene is TRBV29-1, the J gene TRBJ2-3; 11 nucleotides agree with TRBD2. This CDR3 is built from 17 residues. V gave up 4 bases and J gave up 0 bases; unmatched junction bases: 9. The germline gives CDR1 SQVTM, CDR2 ANQGSEA. Written as DNA, the CDR3 is TGCAGCGTTGGGTCTAGCGGGGGGCGAGGTAGCACAGATACGCAGTATTTT. Translated: CSVGSSGGRGSTDTQYF.

This clone turned up a few times. The V call is TRBV2, the J call TRBJ1-2; D is unclear. The CDR3 consists of 10 residues. In germline, CDR1 is SNHLY, CDR2 FYNNEI. Trimming shortened V by 3 bases and J by 10 bases, and 6 bases separated the two germline ends. In DNA form, the CDR3 reads TGTGCCAGCAGTGATATCCTCTACACCTTC. This sequence encodes CASSDILYTF.

This clone has more than one count but fewer than ten. J is TRBJ2-2 and V is TRBV30, with D possibly TRBD1 on 6 matching bases. Trimming removed 4 bases at V and 4 bases at J, with 13 bases between. The CDR3 is 14 amino acids. Germline lookup yields CDR1 GTSNPN and CDR2 SVGIG (reference sequence). This CDR3 reads CAWMRQGSTGELFF. CDR3 nucleotides: TGTGCCTGGATGCGGCAGGGGAGCACCGGGGAGCTGTTTTTT.

V is TRBV7-2 and J is TRBJ2-3; D not resolved. V lost 7 bases and J lost 1, with 12 bases in between. The germline CDR1 and CDR2 sequences are SGHTA and FQGNSA. The CDR3 spans 14 residues. In nucleotides, the CDR3 is TGTGCCAGCACTCGATTTGGCGGCACAGATACGCAGTATTTT. It is translated as CASTRFGGTDTQYF.

The chain links TRBV7-2 to TRBJ2-3, with 9 bases identical to TRBD2. This CDR3 has 19 amino acids. V was clipped by 4 bases and J by 0 bases; unmatched bases: 14. Per the germline V gene, CDR1 is SGHTA and CDR2 is FQGNSA. CDR3 sequence reads: CASSSARLAVPSSTDTQYF. The CDR3 bases are TGTGCCAGCAGCTCCGCAAGACTAGCGGTGCCCTCTAGCACAGATACGCAGTATTTT.

This clone was seen more than once but under ten times. The chain employs TRBV4-1 and TRBJ2-7; D unresolved. V was clipped by 1 base and J by 6 bases, with 19 bases between them. In germline, CDR1 is MGHRA, CDR2 YSYEKL. The CDR3 is 16 amino acids. This chain's CDR3 is CASSQAFRRSGGEQYF. The CDR3 bases are TGCGCCAGCAGCCAAGCTTTTCGGCGTTCGGGTGGCGAGCAGTACTTC.

The rearrangement links TRBV19 to TRBJ1-1; tentative D call: TRBD1 (6 bases). The CDR3 is 14 residues long. V was trimmed by 0 bases and J by 1 base, leaving 6 bases between them. Germline assignment: CDR1 LNHDA and CDR2 SQIVND (reference sequence). Here the CDR3 reads CASSIEQGNTEAFF. CDR3 in DNA: TGTGCCAGTAGTATAGAACAGGGGAACACTGAAGCTTTCTTT.

The rearrangement uses TRBV6-6 and TRBJ1-2, with a weak D call TRBD1 (5 bases). CDR3 length: 13 residues. Looked up from germline, CDR1 is MNHNY and CDR2 is SVGAGI (reference sequence). Trimming stripped 4 bases from V and 8 bases from J, with 14 bases between. This CDR3 reads CASSLLQGQGYTF. CDR3 nucleotide sequence: TGTGCCAGCAGTTTACTCCAGGGTCAAGGCTACACCTTC.

This clone was seen a few times. The chain recombines TRBV6-6 with TRBJ1-6; TRBD1 matches 9 bases. The J segment lost 7 bases and the V segment lost 8 bases, leaving 3 bases of the junction unmatched. Germline values: CDR1 MNHNY, CDR2 SVGAGI (reference sequence). This CDR3 has 13 amino acids. Here the CDR3 DNA reads TGTGCCAGCGGTGGACAGGGGAATTCACCCCTCCACTTT. This sequence encodes CASGGQGNSPLHF.

The V gene is TRBV6-5, the J gene TRBJ1-4; D is possibly TRBD1 (6 bases). V was trimmed by 5 bases and J by 7 bases, leaving 17 bases between them. This CDR3 is 15 amino acids long. Germline assignment: CDR1 MNHEY and CDR2 SVGAGI. The CDR3 region is CASSLKTGRSEKLFF. The CDR3 DNA is TGTGCCAGCAGTCTTAAGACAGGAAGGAGTGAAAAACTGTTTTTT.

With respect to this clone: One end of the junction varies from germline; a read error may be responsible. The chain uses TRBV2 and TRBJ2-5; TRBD1 is a possible D gene (6 bases). Germline CDR1 reads SNHLY; CDR2 reads FYNNEI. The CDR3 is 11 amino acids. The CDR3 bases are TGTGCCAGCAGTACAGGGATATTGTTGAACTTC. Its translation: CASSTGILLNF.

The chain joins TRBV28 to TRBJ1-5; D gene uncertain. V gave up 4 bases and J gave up 6 bases, with 13 bases separating them. Germline CDR1 is MDHEN and CDR2 is SYDVKM. The CDR3 totals 14 residues. CDR3 bases: TGTGCCAGCAGTTCCCCAGCCTCCAGTCAGCCCCAGCATTTT. Residues: CASSSPASSQPQHF.

This chain joins TRBV6-4 and TRBJ2-5; a possible D gene is TRBD2 (6 bases). The CDR3 sequence is 13 residues long. Between the trimmed V and J ends, which lost 6 bases and 5 bases, there was a span of 13 bases. Looked up from germline, CDR1 is MRHNA and CDR2 is SNTAGT. The CDR3 is CASSRDSRETQYF. The CDR3 bases are TGTGCCAGCAGCCGGGACTCCCGGGAGACCCAGTACTTC.

The sample holds a few counts of this clone. This chain connects TRBV10-1 to TRBJ2-3; 12 bases align to TRBD2. The CDR3 loop spans 15 amino acids. The germline gives CDR1 WNHNN, CDR2 SYGVQD (reference sequence). Trimming at V came to 4 bases and at J to 1 base, leaving 0 bases not matched to a gene. CDR3 amino acids: CASSGTSGGTDTQYF. CDR3 sequence (DNA): TGCGCCAGCAGTGGGACTAGCGGGGGCACAGATACGCAGTATTTT.

This clone has more than one count but fewer than ten. The chain is built from TRBV7-9 and TRBJ2-7; weak D call: TRBD1 (6 bases). CDR1 and CDR2 from the germline V gene are SEHNR and FQNEAQ (reference sequence). The V and J ends lost 2 bases and 4 bases respectively, with 15 bases between them. CDR3 length: 15 residues. CDR3 protein: CASSLPVRGKYEQYF. Here the CDR3 DNA reads TGTGCCAGCAGCTTACCCGTCAGGGGCAAGTACGAGCAGTACTTC.

This clone was seen a handful of times. The chain links TRBV5-6 to TRBJ1-2; 7 bases align to TRBD1. Trimming removed 2 bases from V and 5 bases from J; junction bases left unmatched: 12. Germline V gives CDR1 SGHDT, CDR2 YYEEEE. The CDR3 extends over 16 amino acids. CDR3 bases: TGTGCCAGCAGCTTTTTCCGGGACAGTGCCCCTTATGGCTACACCTTC. Translation: CASSFFRDSAPYGYTF.

The CDR3 nucleotides read TGTGCTAGTGGTTTGGGCCTGTCGGGAGCAGATACGCAGTATTTT. Translation: CASGLGLSGADTQYF. The rearrangement uses TRBV12-5 and TRBJ2-3; TRBD2 is a possible D gene (6 bases). The CDR3 spans 15 residues. V was trimmed by 1 base and J by 4 bases, leaving 12 bases between them. CDR1 and CDR2 from the germline V gene are LGHNT and FRNRAP.

CDR3 DNA: TGTGCCAGCAGCGACACCTTAGGGTCCTTGACGTCCTACGAGCAGTACTTC. This gives the protein CASSDTLGSLTSYEQYF. This sequence joins TRBV7-9 and TRBJ2-7, with D unresolved. This CDR3 is 17 amino acids long. Germline CDR1 reads SEHNR; CDR2 reads FQNEAQ (reference sequence). The germline V and J ends were trimmed by 5 bases and 1 base, with 21 bases remaining between them. The full variable domain, rest sourced from reference TRBV7-9 and TRBJ2-7, is DTGVSQNPRHKITKRGQNVTFRCDPISEHNRLYWYRQTLGQGPEFLTYFQNEAQLEKSRLLSDRFSAERPKGSFSTLEIQRTEQGDSAMYLCASSDTLGSLTSYEQYFGPGTRLTVT.